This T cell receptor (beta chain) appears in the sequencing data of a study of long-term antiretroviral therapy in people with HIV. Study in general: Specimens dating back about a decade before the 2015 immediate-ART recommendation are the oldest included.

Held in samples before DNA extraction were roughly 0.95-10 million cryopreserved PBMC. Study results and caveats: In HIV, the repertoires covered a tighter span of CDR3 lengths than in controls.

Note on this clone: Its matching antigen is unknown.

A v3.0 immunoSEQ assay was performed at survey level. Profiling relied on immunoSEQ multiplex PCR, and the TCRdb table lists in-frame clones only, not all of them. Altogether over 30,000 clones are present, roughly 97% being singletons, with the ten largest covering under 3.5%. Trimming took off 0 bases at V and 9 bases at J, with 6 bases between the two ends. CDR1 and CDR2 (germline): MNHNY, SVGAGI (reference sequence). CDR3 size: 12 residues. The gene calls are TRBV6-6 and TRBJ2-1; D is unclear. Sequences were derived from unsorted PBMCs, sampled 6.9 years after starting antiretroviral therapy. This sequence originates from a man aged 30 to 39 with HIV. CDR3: CASSYSYLEQFF. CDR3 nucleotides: TGTGCCAGCAGTTACTCGTATCTTGAGCAGTTCTTC.